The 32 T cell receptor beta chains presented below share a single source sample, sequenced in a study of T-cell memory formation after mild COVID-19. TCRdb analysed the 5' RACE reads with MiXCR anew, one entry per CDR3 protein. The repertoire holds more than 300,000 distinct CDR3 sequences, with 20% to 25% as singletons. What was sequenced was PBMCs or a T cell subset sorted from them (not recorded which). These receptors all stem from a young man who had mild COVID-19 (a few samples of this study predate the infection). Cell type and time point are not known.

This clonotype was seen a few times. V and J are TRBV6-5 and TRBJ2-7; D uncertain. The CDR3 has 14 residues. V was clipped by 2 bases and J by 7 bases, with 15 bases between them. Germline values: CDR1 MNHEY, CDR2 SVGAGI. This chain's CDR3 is CASSYTGMIWEQYF. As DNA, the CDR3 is TGTGCCAGCAGTTACACGGGTATGATATGGGAGCAGTACTTC.

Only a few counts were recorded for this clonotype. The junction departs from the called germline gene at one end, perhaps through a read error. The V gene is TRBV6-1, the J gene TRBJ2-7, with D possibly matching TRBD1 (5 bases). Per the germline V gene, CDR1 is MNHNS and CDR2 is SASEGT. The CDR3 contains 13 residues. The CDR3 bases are TGTGCCAGCAGTGATATCCAGGGTGCAGCTGAGAACTTC. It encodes CASSDIQGAAENF.

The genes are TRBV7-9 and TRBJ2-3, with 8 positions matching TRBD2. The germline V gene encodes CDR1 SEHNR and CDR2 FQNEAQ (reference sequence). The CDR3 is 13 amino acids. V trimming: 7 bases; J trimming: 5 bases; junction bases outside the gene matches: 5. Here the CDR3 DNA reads TGTGCCAGCATACCGGGGGGGAGAGATACGCAGTATTTT. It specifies CASIPGGRDTQYF.

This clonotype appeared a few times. The CDR3 DNA sequence: TGCGCCAGCAGCTTGGAAGGGCCTGAAGCTTTCTTT. It yields the protein CASSLEGPEAFF. This chain connects TRBV5-1 to TRBJ1-1; D gene ambiguous. This CDR3 spans 12 amino acids. Germline V gene sequence: CDR1 SGHRS, CDR2 YFSETQ. V lost 0 bases to trimming and J lost 6 bases, with 6 bases between them. The full variable domain, rest sourced from reference TRBV5-1 and TRBJ1-1, is KAGVTQTPRYLIKTRGQQVTLSCSPISGHRSVSWYQQTPGQGLQFLFEYFSETQRNKGNFPGRFSGRQFSNSRSEMNVSTLELGDSALYLCASSLEGPEAFFGQGTRLTVV.

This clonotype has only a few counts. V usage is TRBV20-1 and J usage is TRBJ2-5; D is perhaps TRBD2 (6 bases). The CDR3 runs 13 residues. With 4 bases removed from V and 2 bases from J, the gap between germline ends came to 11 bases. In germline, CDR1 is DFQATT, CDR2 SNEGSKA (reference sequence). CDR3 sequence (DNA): TGCAGTGCTACAGGGACTGGACAAGAGACCCAGTACTTC. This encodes CSATGTGQETQYF.

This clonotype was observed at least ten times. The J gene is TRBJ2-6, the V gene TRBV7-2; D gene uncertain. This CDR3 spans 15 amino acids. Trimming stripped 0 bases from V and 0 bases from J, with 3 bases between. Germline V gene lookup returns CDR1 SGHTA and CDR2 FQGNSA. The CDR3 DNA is TGTGCCAGCAGCTTAGCCGGCTCTGGGGCCAACGTCCTGACTTTC. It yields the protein CASSLAGSGANVLTF.

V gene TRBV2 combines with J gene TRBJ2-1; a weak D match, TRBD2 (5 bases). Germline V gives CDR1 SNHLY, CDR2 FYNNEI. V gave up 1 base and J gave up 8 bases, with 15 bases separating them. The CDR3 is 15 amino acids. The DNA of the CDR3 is TGTGCCAGCAGTGAAGGCGAGAAGACTATGGATGAGCAGTTCTTC. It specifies CASSEGEKTMDEQFF.

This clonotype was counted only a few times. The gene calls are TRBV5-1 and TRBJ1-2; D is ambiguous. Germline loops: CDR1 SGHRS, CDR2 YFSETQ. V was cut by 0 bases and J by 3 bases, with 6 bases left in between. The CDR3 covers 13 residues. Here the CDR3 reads CASSLVVDYGYTF. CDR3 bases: TGCGCCAGCAGCTTGGTCGTTGACTATGGCTACACCTTC.

The CDR3: CSASEKRSGVSYEQYF. The CDR3 bases are TGCAGTGCTAGCGAGAAGAGAAGCGGGGTGTCCTACGAGCAGTACTTC. The chain recombines TRBV20-1 with TRBJ2-7; TRBD2 agrees at 7 bases. The ends lost 3 bases at V and 1 base at J; junction bases unmatched: 12. Germline lookup yields CDR1 DFQATT and CDR2 SNEGSKA (reference sequence). The CDR3 is 16 residues long.

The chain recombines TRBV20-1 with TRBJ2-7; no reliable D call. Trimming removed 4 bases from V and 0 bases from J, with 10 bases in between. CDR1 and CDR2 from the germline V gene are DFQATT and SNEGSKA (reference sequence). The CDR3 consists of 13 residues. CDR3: CSATTPSSYEQYV. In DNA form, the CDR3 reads TGCAGTGCTACGACACCCAGCTCCTACGAGCAGTACGTC.

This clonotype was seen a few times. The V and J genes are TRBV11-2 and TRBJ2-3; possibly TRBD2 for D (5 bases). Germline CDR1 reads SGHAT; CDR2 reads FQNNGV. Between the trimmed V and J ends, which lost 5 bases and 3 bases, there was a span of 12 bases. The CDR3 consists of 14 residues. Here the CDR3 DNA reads TGTGCCAGCAGCACCGATCGAGGGACAGATACGCAGTATTTT. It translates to CASSTDRGTDTQYF.

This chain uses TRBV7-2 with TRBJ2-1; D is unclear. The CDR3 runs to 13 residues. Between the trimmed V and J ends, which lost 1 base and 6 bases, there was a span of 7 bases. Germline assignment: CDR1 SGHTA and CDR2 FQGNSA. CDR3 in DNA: TGTGCCAGCAGCTTAGAAGGGATCAATGAGCAGTTCTTC. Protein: CASSLEGINEQFF.

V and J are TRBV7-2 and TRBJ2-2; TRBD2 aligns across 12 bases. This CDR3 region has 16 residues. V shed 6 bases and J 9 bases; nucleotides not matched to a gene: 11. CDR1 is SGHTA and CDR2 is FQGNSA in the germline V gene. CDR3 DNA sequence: TGTGCCAGCAGTTTAAATCGACTAGCGGGGGCCCGGGAGCTGTTTTTT. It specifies CASSLNRLAGARELFF.

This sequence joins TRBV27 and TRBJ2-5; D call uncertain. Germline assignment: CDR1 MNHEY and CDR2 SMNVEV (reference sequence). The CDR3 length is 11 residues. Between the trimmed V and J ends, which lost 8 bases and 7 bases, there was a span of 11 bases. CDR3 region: CASATSRTQYF. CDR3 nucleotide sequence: TGTGCCAGCGCAACATCGCGGACCCAGTACTTC.

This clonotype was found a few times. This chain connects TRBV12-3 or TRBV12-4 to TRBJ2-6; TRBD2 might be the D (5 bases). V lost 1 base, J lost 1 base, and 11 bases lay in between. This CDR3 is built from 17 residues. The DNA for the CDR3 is TGTGCCAGCAGTTTAGTGATGGGAGAGTCTGGGGCCAACGTCCTGACTTTC. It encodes CASSLVMGESGANVLTF.

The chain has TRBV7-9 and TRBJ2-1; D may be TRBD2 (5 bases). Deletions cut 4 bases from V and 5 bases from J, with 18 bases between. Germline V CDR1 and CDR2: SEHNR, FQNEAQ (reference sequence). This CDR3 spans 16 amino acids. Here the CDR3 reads CASSSPPSDGDNEQFF. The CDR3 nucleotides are TGTGCCAGCAGCTCCCCTCCCTCGGACGGGGACAATGAGCAGTTCTTC.

Here the CDR3 DNA reads TGTGCCAGCTCACCCCCCCACACGGTGGGCTACACCTTC. It codes for CASSPPHTVGYTF. V and J are TRBV18 and TRBJ1-2; D gene unclear. The CDR3 is 13 amino acids. Germline V gene sequence: CDR1 KGHSH, CDR2 LQKENI. Trimming shortened V by 3 bases and J by 8 bases, and 13 bases separated the two germline ends. The whole variable domain, filled in from reference TRBV18 and TRBJ1-2, reads NAGVMQNPRHLVRRRGQEARLRCSPMKGHSHVYWYRQLPEEGLKFMVYLQKENIIDESGMPKERFSAEFPKEGPSILRIQQVVRGDSAAYFCASSPPHTVGYTFGSGTRLTVV.

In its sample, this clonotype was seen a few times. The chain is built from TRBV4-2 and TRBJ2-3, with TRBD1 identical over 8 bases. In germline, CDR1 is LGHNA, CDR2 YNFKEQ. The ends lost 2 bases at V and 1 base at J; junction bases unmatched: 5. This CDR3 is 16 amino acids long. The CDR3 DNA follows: TGTGCCAGCAGCCAAATCGGACAGGGTCGCACAGATACGCAGTATTTT. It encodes CASSQIGQGRTDTQYF.

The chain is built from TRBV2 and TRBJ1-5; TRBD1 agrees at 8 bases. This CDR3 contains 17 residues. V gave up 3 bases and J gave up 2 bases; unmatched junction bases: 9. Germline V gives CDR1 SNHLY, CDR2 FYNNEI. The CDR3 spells CASSDGRGRSGNQPQHF. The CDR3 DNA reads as TGTGCCAGCAGTGACGGCAGGGGGCGTTCGGGCAATCAGCCCCAGCATTTT.

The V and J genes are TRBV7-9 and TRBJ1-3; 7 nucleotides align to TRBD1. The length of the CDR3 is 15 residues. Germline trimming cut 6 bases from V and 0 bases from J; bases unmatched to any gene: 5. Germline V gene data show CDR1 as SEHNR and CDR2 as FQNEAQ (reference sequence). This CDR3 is CASRGTVNSGNTIYF. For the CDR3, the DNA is TGTGCCAGCAGAGGGACAGTGAACTCTGGAAACACCATATATTTT.

CDR3 loop: CASRRKTGKSYNSPLHF. The DNA of the CDR3 is TGTGCCAGCAGACGAAAGACAGGGAAGTCCTATAATTCACCCCTCCACTTT. The chain uses TRBV6-5 and TRBJ1-6; 7 bases are a match to TRBD1. The V segment lost 6 bases and the J segment 1 base; nucleotides outside the gene matches: 9. Germline V gene lookup returns CDR1 MNHEY and CDR2 SVGAGI. This CDR3 has 17 residues.

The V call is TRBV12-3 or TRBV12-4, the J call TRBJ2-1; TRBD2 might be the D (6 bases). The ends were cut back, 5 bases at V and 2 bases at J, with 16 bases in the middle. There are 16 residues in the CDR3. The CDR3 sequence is CASSTEGSHPYNEQFF. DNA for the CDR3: TGTGCCAGCAGTACGGAGGGGTCCCATCCCTACAATGAGCAGTTCTTC.

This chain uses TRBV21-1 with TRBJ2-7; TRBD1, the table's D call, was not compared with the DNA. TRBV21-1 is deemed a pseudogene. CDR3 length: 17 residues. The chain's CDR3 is CASSTPSGRGLRDEQYV. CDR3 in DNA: TGTGCCAGCAGCACCCCCTCGGGCAGGGGGCTTCGGGACGAGCAGTACGTC.

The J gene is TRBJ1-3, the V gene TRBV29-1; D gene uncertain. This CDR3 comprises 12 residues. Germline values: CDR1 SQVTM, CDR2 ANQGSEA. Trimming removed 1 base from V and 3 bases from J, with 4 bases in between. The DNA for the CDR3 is TGCAGCGTTGAAGGGAATGGAAACACCATATATTTT. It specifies CSVEGNGNTIYF.

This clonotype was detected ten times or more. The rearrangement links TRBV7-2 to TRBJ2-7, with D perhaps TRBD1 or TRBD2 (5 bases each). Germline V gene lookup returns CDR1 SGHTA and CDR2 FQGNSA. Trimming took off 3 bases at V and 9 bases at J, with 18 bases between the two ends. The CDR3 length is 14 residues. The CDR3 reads CASSFERGFTMQYF. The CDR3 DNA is TGTGCCAGCAGCTTCGAGAGGGGATTTACGATGCAGTACTTC.

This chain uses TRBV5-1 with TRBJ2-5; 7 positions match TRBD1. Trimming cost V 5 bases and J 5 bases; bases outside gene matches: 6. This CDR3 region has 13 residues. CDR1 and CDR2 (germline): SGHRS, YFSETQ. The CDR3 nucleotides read TGCGCCAGCAGTTCCAGGGGGTCGGAGACCCAGTACTTC. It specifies CASSSRGSETQYF. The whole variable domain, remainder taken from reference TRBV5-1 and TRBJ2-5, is KAGVTQTPRYLIKTRGQQVTLSCSPISGHRSVSWYQQTPGQGLQFLFEYFSETQRNKGNFPGRFSGRQFSNSRSEMNVSTLELGDSALYLCASSSRGSETQYFGPGTRLLVL.

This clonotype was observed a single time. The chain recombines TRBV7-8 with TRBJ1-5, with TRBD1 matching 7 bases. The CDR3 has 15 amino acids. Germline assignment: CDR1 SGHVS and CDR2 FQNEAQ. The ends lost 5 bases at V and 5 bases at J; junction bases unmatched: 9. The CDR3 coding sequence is TGTGCCAGCAGCGCCTCGACAGGGACTTATCAGCCCCAGCATTTT. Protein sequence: CASSASTGTYQPQHF.

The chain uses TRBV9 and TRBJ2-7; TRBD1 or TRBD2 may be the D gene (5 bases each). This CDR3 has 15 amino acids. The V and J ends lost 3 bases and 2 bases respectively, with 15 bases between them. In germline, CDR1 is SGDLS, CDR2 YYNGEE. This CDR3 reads CASSAGPSSAYEQYV. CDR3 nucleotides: TGTGCCAGCAGCGCGGGGCCTTCGTCCGCCTACGAGCAGTACGTC.

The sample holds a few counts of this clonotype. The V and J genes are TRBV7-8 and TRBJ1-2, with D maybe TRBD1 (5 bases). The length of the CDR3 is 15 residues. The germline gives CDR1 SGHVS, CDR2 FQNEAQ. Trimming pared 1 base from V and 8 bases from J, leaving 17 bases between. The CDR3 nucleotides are TGTGCCAGCAGCTTAGTGGGTGGGAGATGGGGCGGCTACACCTTC. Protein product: CASSLVGGRWGGYTF.

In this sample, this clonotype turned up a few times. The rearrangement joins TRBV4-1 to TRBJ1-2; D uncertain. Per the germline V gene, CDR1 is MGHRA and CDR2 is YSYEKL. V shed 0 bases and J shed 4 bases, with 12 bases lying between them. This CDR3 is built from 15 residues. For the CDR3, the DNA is TGCGCCAGCAGCCAAGATAACTCGGGTCTCTATGGCTACACCTTC. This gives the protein CASSQDNSGLYGYTF.

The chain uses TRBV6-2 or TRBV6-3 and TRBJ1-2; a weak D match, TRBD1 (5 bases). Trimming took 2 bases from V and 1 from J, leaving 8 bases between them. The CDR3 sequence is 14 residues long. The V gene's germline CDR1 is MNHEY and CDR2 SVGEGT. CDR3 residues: CASSYLTDNYGYTF. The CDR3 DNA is TGTGCCAGCAGTTACCTGACAGATAACTATGGCTACACCTTC.

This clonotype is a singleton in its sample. CDR3 DNA: TGTGCCAGCAGCTTAGTGGCAGGGGCGAACACTGAAGCTTTCTTT. This sequence encodes CASSLVAGANTEAFF. The chain couples TRBV7-2 to TRBJ1-1; D may be TRBD1 (6 bases). The length of the CDR3 is 15 residues. The germline CDR1 and CDR2 sequences are SGHTA and FQGNSA. The V end lost 1 base, the J end lost 1 base, and 10 bases lay between the germline ends.